This passage covers 9 T cell receptor beta chains from one sample sequenced in a study of T cell repertoires in cytomegalovirus infection. For these TCRs, the target antigens are not known. TCRdb re-derived calls from the reads in MiXCR, one entry per CDR3 protein. Found here are approximately 120,000 distinct CDR3 sequences, around 30% of them singletons; the top ten hold around 80%. The material sequenced was CD8+ T cells from cultured PBMCs, taken from culture after CMV antigen stimulation. Every receptor here comes from a human donor in good health (CMV status not recorded). Some clones in this sample may be carry-over from other donors' samples.

V usage is TRBV6-1 and J usage is TRBJ1-1; D is undetermined. The germline V gene encodes CDR1 MNHNS and CDR2 SASEGT. The V and J ends lost 5 bases and 6 bases respectively, with 22 bases between them. This CDR3 has 16 residues. The CDR3 is CASSYNLEEGTPEAFF. The CDR3 nucleotides read TGTGCCAGCAGTTACAATTTGGAGGAGGGAACGCCTGAAGCTTTCTTT.

This clonotype was recorded many times. The chain has TRBV5-1 and TRBJ1-1, with no clear D. V lost 0 bases to trimming and J lost 7 bases, with 10 bases between them. The CDR3 covers 13 residues. The germline V gene has CDR1 SGHRS and CDR2 YFSETQ. The CDR3 spells CASSLAGQNEAFF. The DNA of the CDR3 is TGCGCCAGCAGCTTGGCCGGGCAGAATGAAGCTTTCTTT.

In its sample, this clonotype was seen a few times. The chain recombines TRBV7-6 with TRBJ2-5, with 10 bases lining up with TRBD2. Germline V gene data show CDR1 as SGHVS and CDR2 as FNYEAQ. This CDR3 spans 17 amino acids. Trimming removed 2 bases from V and 1 base from J; junction bases left unmatched: 7. This CDR3 reads CASSLRPSGGAQETQYF. In DNA form, the CDR3 reads TGTGCCAGCAGCTTAAGGCCGAGCGGGGGGGCCCAAGAGACCCAGTACTTC.

This clonotype came up many times. The chain carries TRBV7-8 and TRBJ2-7; D is perhaps TRBD2 (7 bases). The CDR3 is 14 residues long. V shed 4 bases and J shed 2 bases, with 12 bases lying between them. Looked up from germline, CDR1 is SGHVS and CDR2 is FQNEAQ. CDR3 in amino acids: CASSWGGAAYEQYF. For the CDR3, the DNA is TGTGCCAGCAGCTGGGGGGGGGCAGCCTACGAGCAGTACTTC.

This clonotype showed up just a few times. The chain recombines TRBV11-1 with TRBJ1-1, with a tentative D call TRBD1 (5 bases). The ends were cut back, 4 bases at V and 0 bases at J, with 15 bases in the middle. In germline, CDR1 is SGHAT, CDR2 FQDESV (reference sequence). There are 16 residues in the CDR3. CDR3 sequence reads: CASSSLGAGMNTEAFF. The DNA for the CDR3 is TGTGCCAGCAGCTCGTTAGGGGCAGGAATGAACACTGAAGCTTTCTTT.

This sequence joins TRBV6-5 and TRBJ2-1; 8 bases align to TRBD2. Losses at the gene ends were 2 bases for V and 4 bases for J; bases not matched to a gene: 10. The CDR3 contains 17 residues. Germline V CDR1 and CDR2: MNHEY, SVGAGI. CDR3 bases: TGTGCCAGCAGTTACGGGTCCAGCGGGGGCCGATACAATGAGCAGTTCTTC. Its translation is CASSYGSSGGRYNEQFF.

This clonotype was found many times. This chain joins TRBV28 and TRBJ2-7; tentative D call: TRBD2 (5 bases). This CDR3 has 13 amino acids. The V end was cut by 8 bases, the J end by 7 bases, with 18 bases between. Germline V CDR1 and CDR2: MDHEN, SYDVKM. The CDR3, as DNA: TGTGCCAGCCTCAGGACGGGATCGTGGGAGCAGTACTTC. It yields the protein CASLRTGSWEQYF.

The chain is built from TRBV28 and TRBJ2-7; D might be TRBD1 (6 bases). This CDR3 is 16 amino acids long. Germline loops: CDR1 MDHEN, CDR2 SYDVKM. Trimming stripped 2 bases from V and 2 bases from J, with 16 bases between. The CDR3 coding sequence is TGTGCCAGCAGTTTACGCCCCGGACAGCCCGCCTACGAGCAGTACTTC. This gives the protein CASSLRPGQPAYEQYF.

The chain combines TRBV7-2 with TRBJ1-4, with D unclear. The CDR3 extends over 16 amino acids. V dropped 4 bases and J dropped 7 bases, with 19 bases sitting between them. Germline lookup yields CDR1 SGHTA and CDR2 FQGNSA. The CDR3 nucleotides are TGTGCCAGCAGCTCGCAGTCGGGAGAAGGTGGTGAAAAACTGTTTTTT. Its protein is CASSSQSGEGGEKLFF.